These T cell receptor beta chains were read from a single sample in a study of shared clonotypes between healthy human individuals. The assay was immunoSEQ multiplex PCR, and TCRdb's table has in-frame clones only and misses some. The sample holds some 580,000 clones, roughly 98% seen once. Specimen: naive CD8+ T cells sorted from blood. Receptor source: a man aged 25 to 40 in good health. Both conserved end residues are part of each CDR3. A D gene is named only where the DNA matches it firmly. Clone size appears in some rows only: once, few, many, or a class for an expanded clone.

size	V	J	D	DNA	CDR3
once	TRBV29-1	TRBJ1-2	.	TGCAGCGTTGCAGAAATGGAGGGCTACACCTTC	CSVAEMEGYTF
.	TRBV7-8	TRBJ2-1	.	TGTGCCAGCAGCTTCCGTCTTAGCGCCGCCTACAATGAGCAGTTCTTC	CASSFRLSAAYNEQFF
.	TRBV29-1	TRBJ2-3	.	TGCAGCGTTGGCGCCGGGTTGACTTTCGATACGCAGTATTTT	CSVGAGLTFDTQYF
.	TRBV2	TRBJ2-5	.	TGTGCCAGTGACAAAACACAAGAGACCCAGTACTTC	CASDKTQETQYF
.	TRBV6-5	TRBJ2-3	.	TGTGCCAGCAGTTACGGCCTAGCGCCCACAGATACGCAGTATTTT	CASSYGLAPTDTQYF
.	TRBV5-6	TRBJ2-7	TRBD1	TGTGCCAGCAGCTTCTGGGCAGGGGGCGATTACGAGCAGTACTTC	CASSFWAGGDYEQYF
.	TRBV7-9	TRBJ2-1	TRBD2	TGTGCCAGCAGCAGCAGCGGGAGATCGGGTAATGAGCAGTTCTTC	CASSSSGRSGNEQFF
.	TRBV19	TRBJ2-7	.	TGTGCCAGTAGGACACGTTCCCAGTCCTACGAGCAGTACTTC	CASRTRSQSYEQYF
.	TRBV10-1	TRBJ2-1	.	TGCGCCAGCAGTGAGTCAGTGACTAGAGGCCCCTACAATGAGCAGTTCTTC	CASSESVTRGPYNEQFF
.	TRBV18	TRBJ1-5	.	TGTGCCAGCTCACGAGGCCCGTGGGACGCCAATCAGCCCCAGCATTTT	CASSRGPWDANQPQHF
.	TRBV4-1	TRBJ2-3	.	TGCGCCAGCAGCCAAGAGGGGGTCACAGATACGCAGTATTTT	CASSQEGVTDTQYF
.	TRBV18	TRBJ1-1	.	TGTGCCAGCTCACCACCGCCCGGGGGCCCTAACACTGAAGCTTTCTTT	CASSPPPGGPNTEAFF
.	TRBV18	TRBJ1-1	.	TGTGCCAGCTCACCACGACCAGGGAGGTATGTTGAAGCTTTCTTT	CASSPRPGRYVEAFF
.	TRBV11-2	TRBJ2-7	TRBD1	TGTGCCAGCAGCCATGGACAGGGCTACGAGCAGTACTTC	CASSHGQGYEQYF
.	TRBV7-9	TRBJ2-7	TRBD1	TGTGCCAGCAGCTCAGACACAGGGGCTATATCCTACGAGCAGTACTTC	CASSSDTGAISYEQYF
.	TRBV5-1	TRBJ2-1	TRBD2	TGCGCCAGCAGCTTTATAGCGGGAGAACTGGAGCAGTTCTTC	CASSFIAGELEQFF
.	TRBV28	TRBJ2-5	.	TGTGCCAGCAGTTCGGGACACGCCCCGGCGGCCCAGTACTTC	CASSSGHAPAAQYF
.	TRBV2	TRBJ2-7	.	TGTGCCAGCAGTGAAGGGGTGGGCCAGCAGTACTTC	CASSEGVGQQYF
.	TRBV28	TRBJ2-7	.	TGTGCCAGCAGTTTTAGGGGGGTCTCCTACGAGCAGTACTTC	CASSFRGVSYEQYF
.	TRBV11-2	TRBJ2-1	.	TGTGCCAGCAGCTTAGTCCGTGGGGACAATGAGCAGTTCTTC	CASSLVRGDNEQFF
.	TRBV29-1	TRBJ1-2	.	TGCAGCGTTGATGGTACAGGGATCTATGGCTACACCTTC	CSVDGTGIYGYTF
.	TRBV2	TRBJ2-1	.	TGTGCCAGCAGTACCGACAGGGGTTGGGCTAGCGGGACCTACAATGAGCAGTTCTTC	CASSTDRGWASGTYNEQFF